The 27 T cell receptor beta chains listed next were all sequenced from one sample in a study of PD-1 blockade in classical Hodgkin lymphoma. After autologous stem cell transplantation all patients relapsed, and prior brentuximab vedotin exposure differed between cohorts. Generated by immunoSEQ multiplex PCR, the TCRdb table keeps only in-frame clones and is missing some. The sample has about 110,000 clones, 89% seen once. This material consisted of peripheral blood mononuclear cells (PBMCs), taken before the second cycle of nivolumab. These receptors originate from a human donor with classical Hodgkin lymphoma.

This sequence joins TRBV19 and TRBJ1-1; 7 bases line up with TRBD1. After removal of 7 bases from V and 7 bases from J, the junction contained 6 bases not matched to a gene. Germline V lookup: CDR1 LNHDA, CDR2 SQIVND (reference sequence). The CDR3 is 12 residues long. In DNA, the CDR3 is TGTGCCAGTATCCAGGGGGGGAATGAAGCTTTCTTT. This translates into CASIQGGNEAFF. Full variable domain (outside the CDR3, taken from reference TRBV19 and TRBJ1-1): DGGITQSPKYLFRKEGQNVTLSCEQNLNHDAMYWYRQDPGQGLRLIYYSQIVNDFQKGDIAEGYSVSREKKESFPLTVTSAQKNPTAFYLCASIQGGNEAFFGQGTRLTVV.

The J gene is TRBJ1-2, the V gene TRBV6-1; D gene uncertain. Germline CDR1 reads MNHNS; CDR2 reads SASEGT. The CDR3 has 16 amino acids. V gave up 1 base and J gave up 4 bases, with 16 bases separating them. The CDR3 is CASSEGLSTGRYGYTF. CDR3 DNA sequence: TGTGCCAGCAGTGAAGGTCTATCCACCGGGCGCTATGGCTACACCTTC.

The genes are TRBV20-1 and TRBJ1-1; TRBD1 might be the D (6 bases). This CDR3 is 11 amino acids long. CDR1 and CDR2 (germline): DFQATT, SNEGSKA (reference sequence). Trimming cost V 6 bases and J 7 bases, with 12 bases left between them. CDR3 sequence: CSAEGGYEAFF. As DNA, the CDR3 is TGCAGTGCCGAGGGGGGGTATGAAGCTTTCTTT.

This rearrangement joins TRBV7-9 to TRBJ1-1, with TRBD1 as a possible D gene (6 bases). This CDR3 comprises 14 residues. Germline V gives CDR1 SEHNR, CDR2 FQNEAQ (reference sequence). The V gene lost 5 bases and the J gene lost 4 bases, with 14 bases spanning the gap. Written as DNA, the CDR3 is TGTGCCAGCAGCCCCACGGGGGGGGCCACTGAAGCTTTCTTT. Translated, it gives CASSPTGGATEAFF.

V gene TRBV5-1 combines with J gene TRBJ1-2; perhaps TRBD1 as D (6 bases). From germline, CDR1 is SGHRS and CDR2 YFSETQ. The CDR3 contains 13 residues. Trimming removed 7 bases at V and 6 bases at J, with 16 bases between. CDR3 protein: CASVRQVWNGYTF. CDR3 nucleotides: TGCGCCAGCGTTCGACAGGTTTGGAATGGCTACACCTTC.

The CDR3 reads CASSPTSALRSDIQYF. CDR3 sequence (DNA): TGTGCCAGCAGCCCGACGTCAGCACTCCGGTCGGACATTCAGTACTTC. The chain couples TRBV7-2 to TRBJ2-4; no clear D. This CDR3 region has 16 residues. Trimming took off 5 bases at V and 8 bases at J, with 22 bases between the two ends. CDR1 SGHTA and CDR2 FQGNSA come from the germline V gene.

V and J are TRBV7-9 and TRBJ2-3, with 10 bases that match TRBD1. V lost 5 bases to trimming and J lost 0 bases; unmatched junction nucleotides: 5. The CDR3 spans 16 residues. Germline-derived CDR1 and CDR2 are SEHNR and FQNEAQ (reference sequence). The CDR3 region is CASSPPGQGSTDTQYF. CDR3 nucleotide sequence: TGTGCCAGCAGCCCCCCGGGACAGGGGAGCACAGATACGCAGTATTTT.

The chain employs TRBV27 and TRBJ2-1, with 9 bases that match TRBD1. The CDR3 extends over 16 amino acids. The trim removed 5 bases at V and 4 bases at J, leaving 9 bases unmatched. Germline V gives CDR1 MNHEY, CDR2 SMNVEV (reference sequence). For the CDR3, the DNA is TGTGCCAGCAGTCGTACCGGGACAGGGATTTACAATGAGCAGTTCTTC. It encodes CASSRTGTGIYNEQFF.

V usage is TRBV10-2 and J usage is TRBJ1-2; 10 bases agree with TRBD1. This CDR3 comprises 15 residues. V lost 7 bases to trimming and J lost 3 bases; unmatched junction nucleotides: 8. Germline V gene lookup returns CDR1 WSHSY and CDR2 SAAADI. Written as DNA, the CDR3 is TGCGCCAGCACAGAAGACAGGGGGCTCGACTATGGCTACACCTTC. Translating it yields CASTEDRGLDYGYTF.

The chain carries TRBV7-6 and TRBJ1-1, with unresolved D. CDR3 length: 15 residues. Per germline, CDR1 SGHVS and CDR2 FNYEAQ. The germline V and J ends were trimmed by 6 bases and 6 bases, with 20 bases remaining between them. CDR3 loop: CASSQTPGSRSEAFF. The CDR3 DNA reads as TGTGCCAGCAGTCAAACGCCCGGCAGTCGGTCTGAAGCTTTCTTT.

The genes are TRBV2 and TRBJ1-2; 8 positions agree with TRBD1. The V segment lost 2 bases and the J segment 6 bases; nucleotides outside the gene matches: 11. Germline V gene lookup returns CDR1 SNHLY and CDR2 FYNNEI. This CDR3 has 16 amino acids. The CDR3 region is CASSESAGQGADGYTF. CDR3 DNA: TGTGCCAGCAGTGAAAGCGCCGGCCAGGGGGCTGATGGCTACACCTTC.

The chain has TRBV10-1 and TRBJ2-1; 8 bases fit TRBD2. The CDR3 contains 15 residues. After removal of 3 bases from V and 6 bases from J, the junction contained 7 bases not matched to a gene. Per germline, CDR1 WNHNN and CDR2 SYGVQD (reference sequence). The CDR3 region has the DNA TGCGCCAGCAGTGATCGGACTAGCCGACGCAATGAGCAGTTCTTC. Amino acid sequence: CASSDRTSRRNEQFF.

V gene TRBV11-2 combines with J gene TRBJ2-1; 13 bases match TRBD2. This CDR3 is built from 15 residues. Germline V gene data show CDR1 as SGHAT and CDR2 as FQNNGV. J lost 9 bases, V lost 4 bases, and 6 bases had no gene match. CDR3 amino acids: CASSSLGLAGIEQFF. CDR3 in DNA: TGTGCCAGCAGCTCTTTGGGACTAGCGGGAATTGAGCAGTTCTTC.

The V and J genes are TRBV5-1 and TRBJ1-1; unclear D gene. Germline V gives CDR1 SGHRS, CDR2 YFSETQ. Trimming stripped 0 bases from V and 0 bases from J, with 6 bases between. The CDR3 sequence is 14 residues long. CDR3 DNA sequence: TGCGCCAGCAGCTTGGGGCCCATGAACACTGAAGCTTTCTTT. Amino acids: CASSLGPMNTEAFF.

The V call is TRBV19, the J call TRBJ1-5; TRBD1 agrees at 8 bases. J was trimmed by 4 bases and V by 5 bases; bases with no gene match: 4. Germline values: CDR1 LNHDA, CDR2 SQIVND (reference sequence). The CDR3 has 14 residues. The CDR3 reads CASSPHRGNQPQHF. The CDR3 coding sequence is TGTGCCAGTAGTCCTCACAGGGGGAATCAGCCCCAGCATTTT.

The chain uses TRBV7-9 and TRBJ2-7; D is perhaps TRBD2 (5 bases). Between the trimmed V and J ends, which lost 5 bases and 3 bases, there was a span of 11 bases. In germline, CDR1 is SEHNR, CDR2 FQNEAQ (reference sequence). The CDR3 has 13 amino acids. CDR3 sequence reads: CASSPRTGYEQYF. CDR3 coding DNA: TGTGCCAGCAGCCCCCGGACTGGCTACGAGCAGTACTTC.

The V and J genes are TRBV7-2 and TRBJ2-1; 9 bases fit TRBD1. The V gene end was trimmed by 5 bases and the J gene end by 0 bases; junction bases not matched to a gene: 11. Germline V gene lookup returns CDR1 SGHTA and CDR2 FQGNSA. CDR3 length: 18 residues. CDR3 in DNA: TGTGCCAGCAGCATCCTATGGGGACAGGGTTTCTCCTACAATGAGCAGTTCTTC. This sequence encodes CASSILWGQGFSYNEQFF.

CDR3 region: CASSISWNEQFF. In DNA form, the CDR3 reads TGTGCCAGTAGTATCTCCTGGAATGAGCAGTTCTTC. This sequence joins TRBV19 and TRBJ2-1; D gene uncertain. The CDR3 length is 12 residues. The V gene's germline CDR1 is LNHDA and CDR2 SQIVND (reference sequence). V dropped 3 bases and J dropped 7 bases, with 7 bases sitting between them.

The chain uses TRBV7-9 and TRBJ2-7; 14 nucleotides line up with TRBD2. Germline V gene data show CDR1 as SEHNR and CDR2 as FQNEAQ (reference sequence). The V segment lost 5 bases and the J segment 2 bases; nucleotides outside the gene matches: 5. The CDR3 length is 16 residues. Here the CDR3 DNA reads TGTGCCAGCAGCCCGGGACTAGCGGGAGTGGCCTACGAGCAGTACTTC. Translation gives CASSPGLAGVAYEQYF. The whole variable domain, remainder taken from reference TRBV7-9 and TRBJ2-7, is DTGVSQNPRHKITKRGQNVTFRCDPISEHNRLYWYRQTLGQGPEFLTYFQNEAQLEKSRLLSDRFSAERPKGSFSTLEIQRTEQGDSAMYLCASSPGLAGVAYEQYFGPGTRLTVT.

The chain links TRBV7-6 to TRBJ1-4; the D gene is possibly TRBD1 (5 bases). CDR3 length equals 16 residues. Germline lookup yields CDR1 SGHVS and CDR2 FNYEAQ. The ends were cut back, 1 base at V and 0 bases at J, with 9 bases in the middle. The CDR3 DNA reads TGTGCCAGCAGCTTAGTACAGGCCGCAACTAATGAAAAACTGTTTTTT. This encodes CASSLVQAATNEKLFF.

CDR3: CASNYRGLEQYF. CDR3 DNA: TGTGCCAGCAACTACCGGGGGCTCGAGCAGTACTTC. This chain uses TRBV5-6 with TRBJ2-7; D could derive from TRBD1 or TRBD2 (6 bases each). Germline assignment: CDR1 SGHDT and CDR2 YYEEEE. This CDR3 contains 12 residues. V shed 6 bases and J shed 6 bases, with 13 bases lying between them.

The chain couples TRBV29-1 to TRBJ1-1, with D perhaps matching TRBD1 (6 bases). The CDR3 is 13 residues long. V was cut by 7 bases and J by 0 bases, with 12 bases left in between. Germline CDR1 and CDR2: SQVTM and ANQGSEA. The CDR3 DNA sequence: TGCAGCGCCGAGGGGGTATTGAACACTGAAGCTTTCTTT. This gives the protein CSAEGVLNTEAFF.

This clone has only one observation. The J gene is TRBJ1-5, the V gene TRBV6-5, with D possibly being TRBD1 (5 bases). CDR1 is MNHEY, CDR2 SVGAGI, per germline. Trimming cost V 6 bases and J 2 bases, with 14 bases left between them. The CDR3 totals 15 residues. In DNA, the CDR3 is TGTGCCAGCAGAGAAATAGGGACGGGCAATCAGCCCCAGCATTTT. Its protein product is CASREIGTGNQPQHF.

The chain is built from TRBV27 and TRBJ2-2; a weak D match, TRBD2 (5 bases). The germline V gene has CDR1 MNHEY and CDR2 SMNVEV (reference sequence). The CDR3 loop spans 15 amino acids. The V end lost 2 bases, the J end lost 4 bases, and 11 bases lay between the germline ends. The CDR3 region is CASSLRVATTGELFF. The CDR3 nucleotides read TGTGCCAGCAGTTTAAGGGTAGCGACCACCGGGGAGCTGTTTTTT.

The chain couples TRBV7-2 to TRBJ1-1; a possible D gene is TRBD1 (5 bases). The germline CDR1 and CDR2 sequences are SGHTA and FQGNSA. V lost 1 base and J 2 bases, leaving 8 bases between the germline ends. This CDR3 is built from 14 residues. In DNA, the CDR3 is TGTGCCAGCAGCTTAGGACAGAGAAACACTGAAGCTTTCTTT. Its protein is CASSLGQRNTEAFF.

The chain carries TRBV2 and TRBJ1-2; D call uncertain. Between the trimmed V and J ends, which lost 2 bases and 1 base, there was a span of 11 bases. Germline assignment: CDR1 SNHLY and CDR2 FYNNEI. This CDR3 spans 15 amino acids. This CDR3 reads CASSELGYRNYGYTF. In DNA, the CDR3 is TGTGCCAGCAGTGAATTGGGTTATCGTAACTATGGCTACACCTTC.

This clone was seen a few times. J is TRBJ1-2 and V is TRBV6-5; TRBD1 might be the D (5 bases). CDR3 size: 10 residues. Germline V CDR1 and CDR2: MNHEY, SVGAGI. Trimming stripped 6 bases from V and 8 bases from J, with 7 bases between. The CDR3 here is CASRGVGYTF. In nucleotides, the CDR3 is TGTGCCAGCAGAGGGGTCGGCTACACCTTC.